Shown below are 32 T cell receptor beta chains from a single sample sequenced in a study of blood T cell repertoires in COVID-19. Repertoires were generated with immunoSEQ multiplex PCR, while TCRdb's copy carries only in-frame clones and drops some. Among about 110,000 clones listed, 75% to 90% were seen once. The sample comprised peripheral blood. All receptors derive from a woman aged 50 to 60 with acute or convalescent COVID-19.

This chain uses TRBV10-1 with TRBJ2-3, with 16 bases that match TRBD2. This CDR3 has 17 amino acids. Germline V lookup: CDR1 WNHNN, CDR2 SYGVQD (reference sequence). V shed 4 bases, J shed 3 bases, and the junction held 4 bases outside the gene matches. CDR3 amino acids: CASSGPGLAGGTDTQYF. The CDR3 nucleotides read TGCGCCAGCAGTGGTCCGGGACTAGCGGGGGGGACAGATACGCAGTATTTT.

This chain connects TRBV5-1 to TRBJ1-2; 9 bases align to TRBD1. The ends lost 4 bases at V and 1 base at J; junction bases unmatched: 5. There are 15 residues in the CDR3. Germline values: CDR1 SGHRS, CDR2 YFSETQ. DNA of the CDR3: TGCGCCAGCAGCGCGGGACAGGGAGATAACTATGGCTACACCTTC. Encoded protein: CASSAGQGDNYGYTF.

This rearrangement joins TRBV28 to TRBJ1-2; D is possibly TRBD1 (6 bases). This CDR3 is 12 amino acids long. Germline V lookup: CDR1 MDHEN, CDR2 SYDVKM. V was pared by 9 bases and J by 5 bases, with 13 bases between. CDR3 loop: CASTDRLYGYTF. DNA of the CDR3: TGTGCCAGTACCGACAGGCTGTATGGCTACACCTTC.

The V and J genes are TRBV30 and TRBJ1-1, with a weak D call TRBD1 (6 bases). The V gene lost 7 bases and the J gene lost 5 bases, with 23 bases spanning the gap. The CDR3 extends over 15 amino acids. The germline CDR1 and CDR2 sequences are GTSNPN and SVGIG (reference sequence). CDR3 coding DNA: TGTGCCTCAATCAGGGGAAAGCTGGCACGGACTGAAGCTTTCTTT. Amino acids: CASIRGKLARTEAFF. Using reference TRBV30 and TRBJ1-1 for the parts outside the CDR3, the full variable domain is SQTIHQWPATLVQPVGSPLSLECTVEGTSNPNLYWYRQAAGRGLQLLFYSVGIGQISSEVPQNLSASRPQDRQFILSSKKLLLSDSGFYLCASIRGKLARTEAFFGQGTRLTVV.

This chain uses TRBV18 with TRBJ2-7; perhaps TRBD2 as D (6 bases). Germline V gene sequence: CDR1 KGHSH, CDR2 LQKENI. V lost 6 bases to trimming and J lost 3 bases, with 15 bases between them. The CDR3 has 14 amino acids. The CDR3 spells CASSPTSTIYEQYF. In DNA form, the CDR3 reads TGTGCCAGCTCGCCGACTAGTACAATCTACGAGCAGTACTTC.

The V and J genes are TRBV14 and TRBJ2-2; 9 bases are shared with TRBD2. There are 18 residues in the CDR3. Germline V gene data show CDR1 as SGHDN and CDR2 as FVKESK. With 0 bases clipped from V and 2 bases from J, the junction kept 7 bases outside the gene matches. As DNA, the CDR3 is TGTGCCAGCAGCCAAGATGCGGTAGCGGGAGATAACACCGGGGAGCTGTTTTTT. Translation gives CASSQDAVAGDNTGELFF. Complete variable domain (other parts from reference TRBV14 and TRBJ2-2): EAGVTQFPSHSVIEKGQTVTLRCDPISGHDNLYWYRRVMGKEIKFLLHFVKESKQDESGMPNNRFLAERTGGTYSTLKVQPAELEDSGVYFCASSQDAVAGDNTGELFFGEGSRLTVL.

With regard to this clone: The same CDR3 arises from other DNA sequences in this sample as well. The chain combines TRBV6-5 with TRBJ1-3; D remains ambiguous. CDR1 is MNHEY and CDR2 is SVGAGI in the germline V gene. V lost 10 bases and J 5 bases, leaving 18 bases between the germline ends. The CDR3 runs 14 residues. CDR3 in DNA: TGTGCCATCCTAATTACAGATACTCGAAACACCATATATTTT. It is translated as CAILITDTRNTIYF.

The gene calls are TRBV3-1 (or the pseudogene TRBV3-2) and TRBJ1-3; maybe TRBD1 (6 bases). V was trimmed by 3 bases and J by 2 bases, leaving 17 bases between them. CDR1 is LGHDT and CDR2 is YNNKEL in the germline V gene (reference sequence). CDR3 length equals 17 residues. The CDR3 sequence is CASSQYTDSRAGNTIYF. The CDR3 bases are TGTGCCAGCAGCCAGTATACGGACAGTCGGGCTGGAAACACCATATATTTT.

The chain is built from TRBV15 and TRBJ1-2; 12 bases line up with TRBD1. V shed 6 bases and J 7 bases; nucleotides not matched to a gene: 6. There are 14 residues in the CDR3. Per germline, CDR1 LNHNV and CDR2 YYDKDF (reference sequence). The CDR3 DNA is TGTGCCACCAGGGCGGGACAGGGGGCGCGTGGCTACACCTTC. As protein: CATRAGQGARGYTF.

CDR3 nucleotides: TGTGCCTGGAGTAGGGGACAGTGGAATGAGCAGTTCTTC. It encodes CAWSRGQWNEQFF. The chain recombines TRBV30 with TRBJ2-1; TRBD1 agrees at 7 bases. The trim removed 2 bases at V and 7 bases at J, leaving 5 bases unmatched. The germline V gene has CDR1 GTSNPN and CDR2 SVGIG (reference sequence). The CDR3 length is 13 residues.

This chain uses TRBV5-1 with TRBJ1-2; D not resolved. The CDR3 covers 14 residues. Germline lookup yields CDR1 SGHRS and CDR2 YFSETQ. The germline V and J ends were trimmed by 0 bases and 8 bases, with 14 bases remaining between them. In nucleotides, the CDR3 is TGCGCCAGCAGCTTGGGGCGAGGGCCGATCGGCTACACCTTC. Translated, it gives CASSLGRGPIGYTF.

V is TRBV6-1 and J is TRBJ1-3, with D tentatively TRBD1 (5 bases). There are 15 residues in the CDR3. V shed 1 base and J shed 4 bases, with 11 bases lying between them. The germline CDR1 and CDR2 sequences are MNHNS and SASEGT. CDR3 residues: CASSEVRTYGNTIYF. The CDR3 DNA is TGTGCCAGCAGTGAAGTTAGGACATACGGAAACACCATATATTTT.

The V and J genes are TRBV7-2 and TRBJ2-7; D is ambiguous. CDR3 length: 12 amino acids. CDR1 and CDR2 from the germline V gene are SGHTA and FQGNSA. The V end was cut by 5 bases, the J end by 2 bases, with 7 bases between. CDR3 sequence (DNA): TGTGCCAGCAGCCCATCGGCCTACGAGCAGTACTTC. Translation: CASSPSAYEQYF.

This clone was seen a few times. The rearrangement uses TRBV2 and TRBJ1-5; D not certain. Looked up from germline, CDR1 is SNHLY and CDR2 is FYNNEI. The CDR3 is 15 amino acids. The germline V and J ends were trimmed by 8 bases and 0 bases, with 14 bases remaining between them. CDR3 in DNA: TGTGCCAGCCACGAGATGAGTAATAGCAATCAGCCCCAGCATTTT. Translation gives CASHEMSNSNQPQHF.

The V call is TRBV12-5, the J call TRBJ2-3; 7 bases are a match to TRBD1. Germline CDR1 and CDR2: LGHNT and FRNRAP. The CDR3 totals 15 residues. The V and J ends lost 0 bases and 5 bases, in that order; junction bases with no gene match: 5. CDR3 sequence: CASGLVQGGRDTQYF. The CDR3 nucleotides read TGTGCTAGTGGTTTGGTACAAGGGGGCAGAGATACGCAGTATTTT.

The chain recombines TRBV6-6 with TRBJ1-2; D not resolved. Germline loops: CDR1 MNHNY, CDR2 SVGAGI (reference sequence). CDR3 length: 11 residues. With 10 bases removed from V and 8 bases from J, the gap between germline ends came to 14 bases. CDR3 protein: CAIWAGRGYTF. DNA of the CDR3: TGTGCCATCTGGGCTGGGCGCGGCTACACCTTC.

As for this clone: Compared with germline, one end of the junction differs, possibly owing to a read error. The chain combines TRBV7-2 with TRBJ2-7, with TRBD2 matching over 10 bases. The CDR3 extends over 15 amino acids. CDR1 SGHTA and CDR2 FQGNSA come from the germline V gene. The CDR3 protein is CASSLASGGGYEQYF. The DNA for the CDR3 is TGTGCCAGCAGTTTAGCTAGCGGGGGAGGTTACGAGCAGTACTTC.

This chain joins TRBV2 and TRBJ2-2, with 9 bases fitting TRBD2. The J segment lost 0 bases and the V segment lost 0 bases, leaving 14 bases of the junction unmatched. The germline gives CDR1 SNHLY, CDR2 FYNNEI. The CDR3 has 21 amino acids. CDR3 sequence reads: CASSEALWTSEYRTNTGELFF. The CDR3 region has the DNA TGTGCCAGCAGTGAAGCGCTTTGGACTAGCGAGTATCGAACGAACACCGGGGAGCTGTTTTTT.

This sequence joins TRBV3-1 (or the pseudogene TRBV3-2) and TRBJ1-5, with 8 bases identical to TRBD1. This CDR3 contains 16 residues. With V trimmed by 1 base and J by 6 bases, 8 bases remained unmatched. The germline V gene has CDR1 LGHDT and CDR2 YNNKEL (reference sequence). The CDR3 sequence is CASSQGTGPLGQPQHF. The CDR3, as DNA: TGTGCCAGCAGCCAAGGGACAGGGCCTTTGGGTCAGCCCCAGCATTTT.

The chain joins TRBV3-1 (or the pseudogene TRBV3-2) to TRBJ1-1, with TRBD1 identical over 8 bases. There are 17 residues in the CDR3. Germline lookup yields CDR1 LGHDT and CDR2 YNNKEL (reference sequence). V was pared by 0 bases and J by 5 bases, with 11 bases of the junction left unmatched. CDR3 in amino acids: CASSQDRTGLVRTEAFF. CDR3 bases: TGTGCCAGCAGCCAAGATAGGACAGGGTTGGTGCGAACTGAAGCTTTCTTT.

The J gene is TRBJ2-7, the V gene TRBV14; no clear D gene. Germline CDR1 and CDR2: SGHDN and FVKESK. The CDR3 totals 14 residues. V was clipped by 4 bases and J by 0 bases, with 10 bases between them. The CDR3 protein is CASSPLGSSYEQYF. The DNA of the CDR3 is TGTGCCAGCAGCCCCCTGGGCAGCTCCTACGAGCAGTACTTC.

In its sample, this clone was seen a few times. This chain links TRBV28 with TRBJ1-2; no clear D. Looked up from germline, CDR1 is MDHEN and CDR2 is SYDVKM. Trimming stripped 5 bases from V and 7 bases from J, with 17 bases between. The CDR3 is 14 residues long. CDR3 amino acids: CASSEGRSKPGYTF. The CDR3, as DNA: TGTGCCAGCAGTGAGGGCCGTTCCAAACCTGGCTACACCTTC.

Ten or more counts support this clone. The J gene is TRBJ2-2, the V gene TRBV5-4; 9 positions agree with TRBD1. The CDR3 loop spans 17 amino acids. Unmatched junction bases numbered 9, after V lost 4 bases and J lost 2 bases. The V gene's germline CDR1 is SGHNT and CDR2 YYREEE (reference sequence). CDR3 nucleotide sequence: TGTGCCAGCAGCGCCCGGGACAGGGAACTCAACACCGGGGAGCTGTTTTTT. Protein product: CASSARDRELNTGELFF.

The chain joins TRBV24-1 to TRBJ1-5; no definite D call. Trimming stripped 0 bases from V and 6 bases from J, with 8 bases between. The CDR3 extends over 14 amino acids. Germline lookup yields CDR1 KGHDR and CDR2 SFDVKD. The CDR3 spells CATSDLYGSQPQHF. For the CDR3, the DNA is TGTGCCACCAGTGATTTGTACGGTAGTCAGCCCCAGCATTTT.

V usage is TRBV21-1 and J usage is TRBJ1-1; the D call TRBD1 from the table was never checked on the DNA. TRBV21-1 is described as a pseudogene. CDR3 length: 20 residues. This CDR3 is CASSKGLRGLSFWLITEAFF. The CDR3 nucleotides are TGTGCCAGCAGCAAAGGACTTAGGGGTTTGTCCTTTTGGCTGATCACTGAAGCTTTCTTT.

This clone was seen only a few times. V is TRBV5-4 and J is TRBJ1-1; the D is unclear. Per the germline V gene, CDR1 is SGHNT and CDR2 is YYREEE (reference sequence). This CDR3 region has 14 residues. The germline V and J ends were trimmed by 4 bases and 0 bases, with 10 bases remaining between them. The DNA of the CDR3 is TGTGCCAGCAGCGTACAGCTAATGAACACTGAAGCTTTCTTT. Translated, it gives CASSVQLMNTEAFF.

The genes are TRBV6-4 and TRBJ2-3; a possible D gene is TRBD2 (5 bases). This CDR3 is built from 15 residues. Trimming removed 7 bases at V and 2 bases at J, with 16 bases between. Germline values: CDR1 MRHNA, CDR2 SNTAGT. As DNA, the CDR3 is TGTGCCAGCAATCCCTCCGGGCTAGCCACAGATACGCAGTATTTT. This codes for CASNPSGLATDTQYF.

This clone was recorded once. The chain is built from TRBV5-4 and TRBJ2-6; perhaps TRBD1 as D (6 bases). Trimming cost V 5 bases and J 4 bases, with 13 bases left between them. The CDR3 has 15 amino acids. Germline lookup yields CDR1 SGHNT and CDR2 YYREEE (reference sequence). The CDR3 DNA reads TGTGCCAGCAGACCAGGGGAAGCCGGGGCCAACGTCCTGACTTTC. Translated: CASRPGEAGANVLTF.

V and J are TRBV9 and TRBJ1-2; maybe TRBD1 (5 bases). This CDR3 region has 14 residues. The germline gives CDR1 SGDLS, CDR2 YYNGEE. The V and J ends lost 4 bases and 4 bases respectively, with 14 bases between them. The CDR3 loop is CASSRRQPAYGYTF. CDR3 DNA sequence: TGTGCCAGCAGCCGGAGACAGCCCGCCTATGGCTACACCTTC. The full variable domain, with the rest looked up from reference TRBV9 and TRBJ1-2, is DSGVTQTPKHLITATGQRVTLRCSPRSGDLSVYWYQQSLDQGLQFLIQYYNGEERAKGNILERFSAQQFPDLHSELNLSSLELGDSALYFCASSRRQPAYGYTFGSGTRLTVV.

This clone was detected only once. The chain couples TRBV6-5 to TRBJ1-6, with 8 nucleotides matching TRBD1. The V gene end was trimmed by 0 bases and the J gene end by 7 bases; junction bases not matched to a gene: 2. Germline V gene sequence: CDR1 MNHEY, CDR2 SVGAGI. This CDR3 is built from 15 residues. CDR3 DNA sequence: TGTGCCAGCAGTTACTCAAGGACAGGGAATTCACCCCTCCACTTT. Translation gives CASSYSRTGNSPLHF.

This clone occurred a few times. The chain employs TRBV2 and TRBJ1-6; D ambiguous. Germline V lookup: CDR1 SNHLY, CDR2 FYNNEI. V lost 3 bases and J lost 10, with 7 bases in between. The CDR3 contains 12 residues. The CDR3 protein is CASSDRGSPLHF. DNA for the CDR3: TGTGCCAGCAGTGACCGGGGATCACCCCTCCACTTT.

The chain links TRBV29-1 to TRBJ1-1, with 7 bases fitting TRBD1. J gave up 0 bases and V 1 base, and 5 bases lay outside the gene matches. The CDR3 contains 15 residues. Germline loops: CDR1 SQVTM, CDR2 ANQGSEA. CDR3 protein: CSVEGAGGMNTEAFF. The CDR3 DNA reads as TGCAGCGTTGAAGGGGCAGGGGGGATGAACACTGAAGCTTTCTTT.